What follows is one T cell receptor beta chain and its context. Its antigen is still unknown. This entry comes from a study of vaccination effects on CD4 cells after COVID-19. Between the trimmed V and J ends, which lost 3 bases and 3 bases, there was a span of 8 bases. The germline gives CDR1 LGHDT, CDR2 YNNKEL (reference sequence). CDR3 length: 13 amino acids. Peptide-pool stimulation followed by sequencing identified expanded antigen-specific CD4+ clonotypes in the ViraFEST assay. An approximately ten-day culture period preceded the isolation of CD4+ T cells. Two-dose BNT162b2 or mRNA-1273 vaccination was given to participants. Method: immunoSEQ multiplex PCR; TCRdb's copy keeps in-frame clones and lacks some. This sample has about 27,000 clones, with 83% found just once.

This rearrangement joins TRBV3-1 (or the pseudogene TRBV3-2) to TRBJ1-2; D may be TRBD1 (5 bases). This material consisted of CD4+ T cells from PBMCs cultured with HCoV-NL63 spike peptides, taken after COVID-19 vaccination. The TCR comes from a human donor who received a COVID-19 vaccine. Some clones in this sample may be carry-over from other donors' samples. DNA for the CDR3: TGTGCCAGCAGCCACGGGGGTGACTATGGCTACACCTTC. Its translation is CASSHGGDYGYTF.